A single sample gave rise to the 31 T cell receptor beta chains below, sequenced in a study of early T cells in non-severe SARS-CoV-2 infection. TCRdb re-derived calls from the 5' RACE reads in MiXCR, one entry per CDR3 protein. The sample contains under 50,000 distinct CDR3 sequences, less than 4.5% of which appear only once. The source material was whole blood. The receptors were gathered from an adult who was a healthcare worker with PCR-confirmed SARS-CoV-2 infection or an uninfected control (not recorded which).

This clonotype was detected many times. The gene calls are TRBV29-1 and TRBJ2-5; D gene ambiguous. This CDR3 is built from 12 residues. Germline V gene sequence: CDR1 SQVTM, CDR2 ANQGSEA. Between the trimmed V and J ends, which lost 1 base and 3 bases, there was a span of 6 bases. CDR3 in amino acids: CSVEGGEETQYF. The CDR3 bases are TGCAGCGTTGAAGGTGGGGAAGAGACCCAGTACTTC.

This clonotype has at least ten counts. The J gene is TRBJ2-7, the V gene TRBV28; 7 bases align to TRBD1. This CDR3 has 15 amino acids. J was trimmed by 0 bases and V by 3 bases; bases with no gene match: 5. Germline CDR1 MDHEN, CDR2 SYDVKM. The CDR3 is CASSFGTASSYEQYF. As DNA, the CDR3 is TGTGCCAGCAGTTTTGGGACAGCGAGCTCCTACGAGCAGTACTTC.

This clonotype was observed at least ten times. V and J are TRBV29-1 and TRBJ2-1; TRBD2 agrees at 14 bases. Germline V gene sequence: CDR1 SQVTM, CDR2 ANQGSEA. Trimming at V came to 2 bases and at J to 8 bases, leaving 5 bases not matched to a gene. This CDR3 region has 15 residues. The CDR3: CSVEKGLAGGDEQFF. In DNA, the CDR3 is TGCAGCGTTGAAAAAGGACTAGCGGGAGGTGATGAGCAGTTCTTC.

This clonotype was seen many times. This chain links TRBV25-1 with TRBJ2-5; the match to TRBD2 covers 12 bases. The CDR3 is 17 residues long. V lost 3 bases to trimming and J lost 2 bases; unmatched junction nucleotides: 7. In germline, CDR1 is MGHDK, CDR2 SYGVNS. The CDR3 DNA reads TGTGCCAGCAGTGATCTTGGACTAGCGGGAATACAAGAGACCCAGTACTTC. Its protein is CASSDLGLAGIQETQYF.

This clonotype turned up a few times. This chain joins TRBV5-1 and TRBJ2-7; 13 nucleotides match TRBD2. The CDR3 is 16 amino acids. V dropped 2 bases and J dropped 6; count of bases not matched to a gene: 8. The germline CDR1 and CDR2 sequences are SGHRS and YFSETQ. The CDR3 sequence: CASSFLGGTSGTEQYF. CDR3 DNA: TGCGCCAGCAGCTTCCTTGGCGGGACTAGCGGGACCGAGCAGTACTTC.

The chain couples TRBV21-1 to TRBJ2-7; the table calls TRBD1, which could not be checked here. TRBV21-1 is annotated as a pseudogene. CDR3 length: 15 amino acids. CDR3 bases: TGTGCCAGCAGCAAAGGTCGGGACAGGATGTACGAGCAGTACTTC. Protein: CASSKGRDRMYEQYF.

Regarding this clonotype: A much larger clone differs by one base, so this may be a read error. The rearrangement uses TRBV18 and TRBJ1-1, with 7 bases aligning to TRBD1. The CDR3 contains 15 residues. Germline lookup yields CDR1 KGHSH and CDR2 LQKENI. The DNA of the CDR3 is TGTGCCAGCCCACCACCGACGGCAGGGGGAGCGGAAGCTTTCTTT. This codes for CASPPPTAGGAEAFF.

This clonotype showed up many times. V and J are TRBV7-9 and TRBJ1-2, with D hard to call. Trimming stripped 6 bases from V and 2 bases from J, with 7 bases between. CDR3 length: 12 residues. Germline CDR1 SEHNR, CDR2 FQNEAQ (reference sequence). The CDR3 region is CASSNGNYGYTF. The CDR3 bases are TGTGCCAGCAGTAATGGGAACTATGGCTACACCTTC.

There are many counts of this clonotype. The chain combines TRBV10-3 with TRBJ2-3; D is uncertain. Germline V gene sequence: CDR1 ENHRY, CDR2 SYGVKD. V shed 2 bases and J shed 2 bases, with 17 bases lying between them. This CDR3 comprises 17 residues. The CDR3 protein is CAISERLVWRDTDTQYF. The CDR3 region has the DNA TGTGCCATCAGTGAGAGGTTGGTGTGGCGCGACACAGATACGCAGTATTTT.

This clonotype was seen only once. V gene TRBV5-1 combines with J gene TRBJ2-3, with D maybe TRBD1 (5 bases). This CDR3 region has 14 residues. CDR1 and CDR2 (germline): SGHRS, YFSETQ. Trimming pared 1 base from V and 9 bases from J, leaving 15 bases between. CDR3 loop: CASSLLGQGRTQYF. The DNA for the CDR3 is TGCGCCAGCAGCTTGCTCGGACAAGGCCGGACGCAGTATTTT.

This clonotype was counted at least ten times. The chain links TRBV3-1 to TRBJ2-2; D gene uncertain. Germline V gene lookup returns CDR1 LGHDT and CDR2 YNNKEL (reference sequence). This CDR3 is built from 14 residues. The ends were cut back, 11 bases at V and 1 base at J, with 14 bases in the middle. CDR3 nucleotide sequence: TGTGCCGCAACTCCAAACAGGAACACCGGGGAGCTGTTTTTT. Protein sequence: CAATPNRNTGELFF. Variable domain in full (rest from reference TRBV3-1 and TRBJ2-2): DTAVSQTPKYLVTQMGNDKSIKCEQNLGHDTMYWYKQDSKKFLKIMFSYNNKELIINETVPNRFSPKSPDKAHLNLHINSLELGDSAVYFCAATPNRNTGELFFGEGSRLTVL.

This clonotype was seen only a few times. The chain couples TRBV30 to TRBJ2-2, with a tentative D call TRBD2 (5 bases). Trimming cost V 3 bases and J 2 bases, with 13 bases left between them. The CDR3 runs to 15 residues. From germline, CDR1 is GTSNPN and CDR2 SVGIG (reference sequence). CDR3 region: CAWSLRSGNTGELFF. The CDR3 DNA reads TGTGCCTGGAGCCTACGGAGCGGTAACACCGGGGAGCTGTTTTTT.

This clonotype was picked up many times. V usage is TRBV19 and J usage is TRBJ2-5; D gene unclear. Trimming cost V 3 bases and J 1 base, with 12 bases left between them. The CDR3 spans 15 residues. CDR1 LNHDA and CDR2 SQIVND come from the germline V gene (reference sequence). CDR3: CASSIGQIAQETQYF. Here the CDR3 DNA reads TGTGCCAGTAGTATTGGTCAGATCGCCCAAGAGACCCAGTACTTC.

The chain links TRBV5-1 to TRBJ1-4; 9 positions match TRBD1. CDR1 and CDR2 from the germline V gene are SGHRS and YFSETQ. The CDR3 loop spans 17 amino acids. V gave up 3 bases and J gave up 4 bases; unmatched junction bases: 10. This CDR3 is CASSYQTGGYGNEKLFF. In DNA form, the CDR3 reads TGCGCCAGCAGCTACCAGACAGGGGGATATGGTAATGAAAAACTGTTTTTT. Complete variable domain (other parts from reference TRBV5-1 and TRBJ1-4): KAGVTQTPRYLIKTRGQQVTLSCSPISGHRSVSWYQQTPGQGLQFLFEYFSETQRNKGNFPGRFSGRQFSNSRSEMNVSTLELGDSALYLCASSYQTGGYGNEKLFFGSGTQLSVL.

This clonotype was counted at least ten times. The V and J genes are TRBV20-1 and TRBJ1-2; D might be TRBD1 (6 bases). This CDR3 contains 14 residues. V was shortened by 3 bases and J by 2 bases, with 13 bases between the two germline ends. CDR1 DFQATT and CDR2 SNEGSKA come from the germline V gene (reference sequence). CDR3 sequence: CSARSGRGNYGYTF. The CDR3 DNA is TGCAGTGCTAGGTCCGGCAGGGGAAACTATGGCTACACCTTC.

Many counts were recorded for this clonotype. This chain connects TRBV11-3 to TRBJ2-3; 8 nucleotides line up with TRBD2. The V segment lost 4 bases and the J segment 0 bases; nucleotides outside the gene matches: 9. Germline V gene lookup returns CDR1 SGHNT and CDR2 YENEEA. CDR3 length equals 17 residues. The DNA for the CDR3 is TGTGCCAGCAGCTGGAGCGGGGGTGTTTCTAGCACAGATACGCAGTATTTT. This codes for CASSWSGGVSSTDTQYF.

The sample holds many counts of this clonotype. The J gene is TRBJ2-3, the V gene TRBV12-3 or TRBV12-4; TRBD1 or TRBD2 may be the D gene (5 bases each). There are 14 residues in the CDR3. The V end was cut by 4 bases, the J end by 0 bases, with 8 bases between. This CDR3 is CASSSRDSTDTQYF. The CDR3 DNA follows: TGTGCCAGCAGTTCGAGGGACAGCACAGATACGCAGTATTTT.

This clonotype appeared many times. This rearrangement joins TRBV7-9 to TRBJ2-6; 7 bases match TRBD2. This CDR3 is built from 19 residues. V trimming: 7 bases; J trimming: 0 bases; junction bases outside the gene matches: 15. Germline V lookup: CDR1 SEHNR, CDR2 FQNEAQ (reference sequence). CDR3 protein: CASKRGLRTPLSGANVLTF. The CDR3, as DNA: TGTGCCAGCAAGCGGGGTCTCAGGACACCCCTCTCTGGGGCCAACGTCCTGACTTTC.

This clonotype was counted ten times or more. This sequence joins TRBV29-1 and TRBJ1-5; a weak D match, TRBD1 (5 bases). The V end lost 6 bases, the J end lost 6 bases, and 15 bases lay between the germline ends. The CDR3 sequence is 13 residues long. From germline, CDR1 is SQVTM and CDR2 ANQGSEA. CDR3 residues: CSVLVGGSQPQHF. CDR3 in DNA: TGCAGCGTCCTAGTGGGGGGAAGTCAGCCCCAGCATTTT.

This clonotype was counted many times. This rearrangement joins TRBV20-1 to TRBJ2-1, with 12 bases identical to TRBD2. Per germline, CDR1 DFQATT and CDR2 SNEGSKA (reference sequence). The trim removed 1 base at V and 8 bases at J, leaving 6 bases unmatched. The CDR3 runs to 15 residues. CDR3 residues: CSARGLAGAEDEQFF. CDR3 nucleotides: TGCAGTGCTAGAGGACTAGCGGGAGCGGAGGATGAGCAGTTCTTC.

This clonotype was observed at least ten times. The chain carries TRBV29-1 and TRBJ1-2, with a weak D call TRBD1 (5 bases). V dropped 6 bases and J dropped 1 base, with 15 bases sitting between them. The CDR3 has 14 amino acids. CDR1 is SQVTM, CDR2 ANQGSEA, per germline. The DNA of the CDR3 is TGCAGCGTCGACGAGGGACGGATTAACTATGGCTACACCTTC. Residues: CSVDEGRINYGYTF.

The rearrangement links TRBV30 to TRBJ2-7, with unresolved D. With 5 bases removed from V and 0 bases from J, the gap between germline ends came to 5 bases. This CDR3 is 11 amino acids long. The germline V gene encodes CDR1 GTSNPN and CDR2 SVGIG (reference sequence). CDR3 protein: CAWGLSYEQYF. In DNA form, the CDR3 reads TGTGCCTGGGGGCTCTCCTACGAGCAGTACTTC.

This clonotype was recorded at least ten times. J is TRBJ1-2 and V is TRBV9; unclear D gene. V lost 0 bases, J lost 3 bases, and 9 bases lay in between. This CDR3 is built from 14 residues. Germline values: CDR1 SGDLS, CDR2 YYNGEE. Here the CDR3 reads CASSVVGGYYGYTF. The CDR3 region has the DNA TGTGCCAGCAGCGTAGTCGGAGGGTACTATGGCTACACCTTC.

This clonotype was counted many times. The rearrangement links TRBV7-8 to TRBJ2-7; D is tentatively TRBD1 or TRBD2 (5 bases each). CDR3 length: 12 amino acids. CDR1 is SGHVS and CDR2 is FQNEAQ in the germline V gene. Trimming removed 3 bases from V and 7 bases from J, with 10 bases in between. CDR3 bases: TGTGCCAGCAGCTTGGGGGTTGGAGAGCAGTACTTC. Translated: CASSLGVGEQYF.

By share, this clonotype ranks as medium-sized. The chain employs TRBV7-9 and TRBJ1-1; no definite D call. Trimming cost V 4 bases and J 1 base, with 4 bases left between them. This CDR3 is built from 12 residues. Germline lookup yields CDR1 SEHNR and CDR2 FQNEAQ (reference sequence). For the CDR3, the DNA is TGTGCCAGCAGCTACACGAACACTGAAGCTTTCTTT. Translated: CASSYTNTEAFF. The full variable domain, in which reference TRBV7-9 and TRBJ1-1 provide the parts outside the CDR3, is DTGVSQNPRHKITKRGQNVTFRCDPISEHNRLYWYRQTLGQGPEFLTYFQNEAQLEKSRLLSDRFSAERPKGSFSTLEIQRTEQGDSAMYLCASSYTNTEAFFGQGTRLTVV.

This clonotype was observed many times. The genes are TRBV20-1 and TRBJ1-5; D ambiguous. V dropped 6 bases and J dropped 7 bases, with 13 bases sitting between them. CDR1 DFQATT and CDR2 SNEGSKA come from the germline V gene (reference sequence). This CDR3 spans 12 amino acids. CDR3 sequence reads: CSAADPGQPQHF. CDR3 DNA sequence: TGCAGTGCCGCGGATCCGGGGCAGCCCCAGCATTTT.

This clonotype was detected ten times or more. V usage is TRBV20-1 and J usage is TRBJ2-1; D remains ambiguous. Germline CDR1 and CDR2: DFQATT and SNEGSKA (reference sequence). V gave up 6 bases and J gave up 1 base, with 19 bases separating them. The CDR3 length is 16 residues. Written as DNA, the CDR3 is TGCAGTGCCTTAACTCTGGACGGAAAATCCTACAATGAGCAGTTCTTC. Translation gives CSALTLDGKSYNEQFF.

This clonotype has ten or more counts. V is TRBV27 and J is TRBJ2-1; D ambiguous. The V end was cut by 5 bases, the J end by 4 bases, with 12 bases between. The CDR3 spans 14 residues. Germline V lookup: CDR1 MNHEY, CDR2 SMNVEV (reference sequence). CDR3 sequence: CASSKLSTYNEQFF. The CDR3 DNA is TGTGCCAGCAGTAAACTAAGCACGTACAATGAGCAGTTCTTC.

There are many counts of this clonotype. This sequence joins TRBV12-3 or TRBV12-4 and TRBJ2-1; 11 bases are a match to TRBD2. The CDR3 consists of 16 residues. V lost 4 bases and J lost 4; bases outside the gene matches: 6. The CDR3 loop is CASSYRLAGRYNEQFF. The CDR3 DNA is TGTGCCAGCAGTTACCGACTAGCGGGAAGATACAATGAGCAGTTCTTC.

This clonotype came up many times. V is TRBV5-1 and J is TRBJ2-3, with TRBD2 identical over 9 bases. The CDR3 sequence is 17 residues long. Germline-derived CDR1 and CDR2 are SGHRS and YFSETQ. The V gene end was trimmed by 3 bases and the J gene end by 5 bases; junction bases not matched to a gene: 13. The CDR3 bases are TGCGCCAGCAGCTGGCGGGAGGGCCTCTTTGCGGGAGATACGCAGTATTTT. Encoded protein: CASSWREGLFAGDTQYF.

By frequency in the sample, this clonotype is medium-sized. This rearrangement joins TRBV7-9 to TRBJ1-5; D is unresolved. The V gene lost 0 bases and the J gene lost 6 bases, with 6 bases spanning the gap. The CDR3 is 13 residues long. Germline-derived CDR1 and CDR2 are SEHNR and FQNEAQ (reference sequence). The CDR3: CASSLAGSQPQHF. CDR3 in DNA: TGTGCCAGCAGCTTAGCGGGAAGTCAGCCCCAGCATTTT. Complete variable domain (other parts from reference TRBV7-9 and TRBJ1-5): DTGVSQNPRHKITKRGQNVTFRCDPISEHNRLYWYRQTLGQGPEFLTYFQNEAQLEKSRLLSDRFSAERPKGSFSTLEIQRTEQGDSAMYLCASSLAGSQPQHFGDGTRLSIL.